This paragraph reports one T cell receptor beta chain. This entry belongs to a study of shared T cell receptors in the human thymus. Some clones are missing from TCRdb's copy, which holds only in-frame ones; the method was immunoSEQ multiplex PCR. The sample holds 700,000 or so clones; 80% to 90% are singletons and the top ten take roughly 0.01%. V lost 5 bases to trimming and J lost 0 bases; unmatched junction nucleotides: 4. Germline V lookup: CDR1 SGHTA, CDR2 FQGNSA. This CDR3 region has 16 residues. The sample was also linked to a second study, of human thymus T cells. That source reports: Resections were taken during corrective heart surgery, and the thymus tissue came from these. Thymic repertoires of unrelated individuals were reported in related research to overlap highly.

Input material: thymocytes. The sequence came from a girl less than two years old with a congenital heart defect. This sequence joins TRBV7-2 and TRBJ2-3; 11 bases are a match to TRBD2. The CDR3 DNA follows: TGTGCCAGCAGCCCCCGGACTAGCGGGAGCACAGATACGCAGTATTTT. This sequence encodes CASSPRTSGSTDTQYF.